This T cell receptor beta chain was documented in a study of T cell responses to AZD1222 COVID-19 vaccine. The assay was immunoSEQ multiplex PCR, and TCRdb's table has in-frame clones only and misses some. The sample contains nearly 200,000 clones, 80% to 95% of which appear only once. Findings of the study overall: Researchers took repertoire samples only after the peak T cell response had come. Mostly white British, mostly female donors; authors suggested clonal diversity may be underestimated. Spike-specific TCR breadth rose after two AZD1222 doses, and depth rose as well.

V was cut by 5 bases and J by 5 bases, with 6 bases left in between. The CDR3 is 12 amino acids. Per germline, CDR1 SGHNT and CDR2 YENEEA. This clone has only one observation. Antigen unknown. This sample comprised peripheral blood, obtained 28 days after the second AZD1222 dose. The chain is built from TRBV11-3 and TRBJ2-2, with no clear D. This TCR came from an adult who received the AZD1222 COVID-19 vaccine. This chain's CDR3 is CASSLGTGELFF. The DNA for the CDR3 is TGTGCCAGCAGCCTCGGGACCGGGGAGCTGTTTTTT.